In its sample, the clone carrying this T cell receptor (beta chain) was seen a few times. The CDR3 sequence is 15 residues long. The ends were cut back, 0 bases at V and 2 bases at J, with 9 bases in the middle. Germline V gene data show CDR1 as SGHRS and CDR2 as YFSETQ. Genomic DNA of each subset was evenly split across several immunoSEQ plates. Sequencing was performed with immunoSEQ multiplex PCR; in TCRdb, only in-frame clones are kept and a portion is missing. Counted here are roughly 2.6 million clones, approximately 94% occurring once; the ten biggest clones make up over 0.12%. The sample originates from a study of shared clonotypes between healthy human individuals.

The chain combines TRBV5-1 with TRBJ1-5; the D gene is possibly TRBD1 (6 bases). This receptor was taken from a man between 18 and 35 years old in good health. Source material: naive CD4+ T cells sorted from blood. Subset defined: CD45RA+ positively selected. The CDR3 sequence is CASSLESGGNQPQHF. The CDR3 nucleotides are TGCGCCAGCAGCTTGGAGTCAGGGGGCAATCAGCCCCAGCATTTT.